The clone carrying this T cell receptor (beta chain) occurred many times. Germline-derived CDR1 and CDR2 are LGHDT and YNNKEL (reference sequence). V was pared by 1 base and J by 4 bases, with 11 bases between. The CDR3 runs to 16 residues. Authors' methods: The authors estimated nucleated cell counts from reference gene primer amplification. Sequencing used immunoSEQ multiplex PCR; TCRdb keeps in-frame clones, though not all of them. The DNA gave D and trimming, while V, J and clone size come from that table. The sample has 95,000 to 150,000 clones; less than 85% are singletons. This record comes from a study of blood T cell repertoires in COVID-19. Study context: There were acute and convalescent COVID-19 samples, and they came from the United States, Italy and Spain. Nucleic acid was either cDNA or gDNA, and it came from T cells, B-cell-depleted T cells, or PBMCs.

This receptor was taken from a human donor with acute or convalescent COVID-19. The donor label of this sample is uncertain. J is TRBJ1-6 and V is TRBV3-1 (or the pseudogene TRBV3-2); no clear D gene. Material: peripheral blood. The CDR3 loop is CASSQGGTHYNSPLHF. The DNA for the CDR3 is TGTGCCAGCAGCCAAGGCGGCACCCATTATAATTCACCCCTCCACTTT.